This TCR beta chain came from a study of blood T cell repertoires in COVID-19. In the source study's methods: Counts of nucleated cells, estimated from reference gene primer amplification, were obtained. Libraries were prepared by immunoSEQ multiplex PCR; TCRdb keeps only in-frame clonotypes and omits some of them. V and J calls and clone size are copied from that table; D and trimming were computed from the DNA. In the table there are about 260,000 clones, around nine tenths of which are singletons. This CDR3 contains 15 residues. V dropped 5 bases and J dropped 5 bases, with 15 bases sitting between them. CDR1 is LNHDA and CDR2 is SQIVND in the germline V gene (reference sequence).

This clonotype originated in a woman between 70 and 85 years old with COVID-19, enrolled during active disease. Sequencing used peripheral blood. The chain uses TRBV19 and TRBJ1-4; D is unresolved. CDR3 in amino acids: CASSPRTSFNEKLFF. Here the CDR3 DNA reads TGTGCCAGTAGTCCAAGGACTTCCTTCAATGAAAAACTGTTTTTT.